This T cell receptor beta chain was sequenced for a study of lymphopenia after photon versus proton radiotherapy. Study-wide results and limits: Post-nadir diversity loss with photons came from oligoclonal expansion, particularly CD8+ Temra cells.

A remark on this clone: Its antigen is not known.

V dropped 4 bases and J dropped 8 bases, with 23 bases sitting between them. The germline CDR1 and CDR2 sequences are MDHEN and SYDVKM. The CDR3 is made up of 17 amino acids. Data came from immunoSEQ multiplex PCR; TCRdb stores just in-frame clones and leaves some out. This table holds about 42,000 clones, approximately 82% found once. The chain has TRBV28 and TRBJ1-4; a possible D gene is TRBD1 (5 bases). The receptor's source is a woman in her 70s with pancreatic cancer. The sample here was peripheral blood, taken from a patient treated with proton-based radiotherapy. CDR3 DNA: TGTGCCAGCAGTTATAACCCTGCCGGCCTGGGGGGAGAAAAACTGTTTTTT. Protein product: CASSYNPAGLGGEKLFF. The variable domain in full, with the rest retrieved from reference TRBV28 and TRBJ1-4, is DVKVTQSSRYLVKRTGEKVFLECVQDMDHENMFWYRQDPGLGLRLIYFSYDVKMKEKGDIPEGYSVSREKKERFSLILESASTNQTSMYLCASSYNPAGLGGEKLFFGSGTQLSVL.